Listed below are T cell receptor beta chains from one sample, sequenced in a study of blood T cell repertoires in COVID-19. Profiling relied on immunoSEQ multiplex PCR, and the TCRdb table lists in-frame clones only, not all of them. The repertoire has about 200,000 clones, 75% to 85% of them found once; the top ten carry 9.5% to 15%. Sample: peripheral blood. These receptors were collected from a human donor in a cohort sampled during active COVID-19. Each CDR3 is given without its conserved first and last residue. The D gene is left open where the match is weak. Rows may omit the clone size; those that give it use once, few, many or a size class.

>-|TRBV27|-
ASRRGQNPTTQY
>-|TRBV6-1|-
ASSDSAQQPQH
>-|TRBV7-2|-
ASRTGSGANEKLF
>TRBD1|TRBV19|-
ASSSGQVTNEKLF
>TRBD1|TRBV27|-
ATNRGPNTEAF
>TRBD1|TRBV4-3|-
ASSHIGTGYSSYEQY
>-|TRBV2|-
ASNRWQGLYNEQF
>-|TRBV1|-
TSSHRQGSNSGNTIY
>TRBD1|TRBV7-9|-
ASSPGGNSGNTIY
>TRBD1|TRBV28|-
ASSSPGGLNTEAF
>-|TRBV6-1|-
ASSDVRQGETQY
>-|TRBV6-5|-
ASSYSWTDTGELF
>-|TRBV6-5|-
ASSYAAQGYTEAF
>TRBD2|TRBV4-3|-
ASSQEPSGSTDTQY
>TRBD1|TRBV5-1|-
ASSWAPGTADYEQY
>TRBD1|TRBV28|-
ASSLFLQGASGANVLT
>TRBD1|TRBV7-2|-
ASSSDRVGTQY
>TRBD2|TRBV5-4|-
ASSLGWTRTTDTQY
>-|TRBV6-2/TRBV6-3|few
ASSYSEGVTSGYT
>-|TRBV7-2|-
ASSFQGFSGNTIY
>-|TRBV23-1|-
ASKSIEKKRRVAGNTIY
>TRBD2|TRBV15|-
ATSRVAGDMGNEQF
>-|TRBV29-1|-
SVWGRENTEAF
>TRBD1|TRBV19|-
ASSVRDRSNQPQH
>TRBD1|TRBV19|few
ASSPDRGRRQPQH
>TRBD1|TRBV7-2|few
ASSLRTGSNEKLF
>-|TRBV7-6|-
ASSSQGGRNTDTQY
>-|TRBV6-5|-
ASSPAAAGTGELF
>TRBD2|TRBV27|-
ASSPLGLAGAIEQF
>TRBD1|TRBV19|-
ASSIGDRGWQPQH